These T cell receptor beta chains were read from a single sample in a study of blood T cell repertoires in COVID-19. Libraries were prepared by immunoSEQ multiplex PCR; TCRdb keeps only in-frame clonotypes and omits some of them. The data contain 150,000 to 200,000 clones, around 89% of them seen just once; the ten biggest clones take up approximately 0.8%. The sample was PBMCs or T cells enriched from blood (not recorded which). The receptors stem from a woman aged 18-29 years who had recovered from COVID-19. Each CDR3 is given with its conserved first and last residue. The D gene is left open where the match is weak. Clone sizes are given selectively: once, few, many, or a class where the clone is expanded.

TGTGCCGGAAGGACAGGGGTATACGAGCAGTACTTC	CAGRTGVYEQYF	TRBJ2-7	.	TRBV2	TRBD1
TGTGCCAGCAGTCCCGACAGATTAGCTAACTATGGCTACACCTTC	CASSPDRLANYGYTF	TRBJ1-2	.	TRBV2	.
TGTGCCTCCTCGGAGGGATACAATGAGCAGTTCTTC	CASSEGYNEQFF	TRBJ2-1	.	TRBV2	.
TGTGCCAGCAGTTACTCGCACGGGAGGCTCTACGAGCAGTACTTC	CASSYSHGRLYEQYF	TRBJ2-7	.	TRBV6-2/TRBV6-3	TRBD2
TGTGCCAGCAGCGTGACTAGCGGGAGTCATGAGCAGTTCTTC	CASSVTSGSHEQFF	TRBJ2-1	.	TRBV9	TRBD2
TGCGCCAGCAGCCAAAGGAGGCAGGGGGCTAACTATGGCTACACCTTC	CASSQRRQGANYGYTF	TRBJ1-2	.	TRBV4-1	TRBD1
TGTGCCAGCCGGGACACTGAAGCTTTCTTT	CASRDTEAFF	TRBJ1-1	.	TRBV28	.
TGTGCCAGCAGCCAAGTCGAGGCGAGGGCTGAAGCTTTCTTT	CASSQVEARAEAFF	TRBJ1-1	.	TRBV3-1/TRBV3-2	.
TGTGCCAGCAGTTTATTTACAGGGATGAGGACTGAAGCTTTCTTT	CASSLFTGMRTEAFF	TRBJ1-1	few	TRBV28	.
TGTGCCAGCAGCGTAGGGGGTAGCGGGCCACCCTACGAGCAGTACTTC	CASSVGGSGPPYEQYF	TRBJ2-7	few	TRBV9	TRBD2
TGTGCCAGCAGCCAGTTCCCTACCCCCACAGATACGCAGTATTTT	CASSQFPTPTDTQYF	TRBJ2-3	.	TRBV3-1/TRBV3-2	.
TGTGCCAGCAGCTTGGTGGGGCAGGGGCTCTCCTACAATGAGCAGTTCTTC	CASSLVGQGLSYNEQFF	TRBJ2-1	.	TRBV5-5	.
TGTGCCAGCACTGGACTAGCGGGAGCGGATAGCACAGATACGCAGTATTTT	CASTGLAGADSTDTQYF	TRBJ2-3	.	TRBV7-9	TRBD2
TGTGCCAGCAGCTTCAGGGGCGCTAGCACAGATACGCAGTATTTT	CASSFRGASTDTQYF	TRBJ2-3	.	TRBV11-2	.
TGTGCCTGGGCCAGGAGGACTAATGAAAAACTGTTTTTT	CAWARRTNEKLFF	TRBJ1-4	.	TRBV30	.
TGTGCCAGCAGCCAAGATCGACCGACAGGGGTAGCAGATACGCAGTATTTT	CASSQDRPTGVADTQYF	TRBJ2-3	.	TRBV3-1/TRBV3-2	TRBD1
TGCGCCAGCAGCGAAACGGCGAACACCGGGGAGCTGTTTTTT	CASSETANTGELFF	TRBJ2-2	.	TRBV10-1	.
TGTGCCAGCAGCTTCTATCGGGGAAGGAATTCACCCCTCCACTTT	CASSFYRGRNSPLHF	TRBJ1-6	.	TRBV5-4	.
TGTGCCAGCAGCGTCCAGGGGAATATAGGCTACGAGCAGTACTTC	CASSVQGNIGYEQYF	TRBJ2-7	.	TRBV9	.
TGTGCCAGCAGAGACAGCTCCTACAATGAGCAGTTCTTC	CASRDSSYNEQFF	TRBJ2-1	.	TRBV27	.
TGTGCCAGCAGTTTAATTAGGGGCGGCATGGGCACCGGGGAGCTGTTTTTT	CASSLIRGGMGTGELFF	TRBJ2-2	few	TRBV28	.
TGTGCCAGCTCCCTGACTAGCGGGAGCCCACCCGGGGAGCTGTTTTTT	CASSLTSGSPPGELFF	TRBJ2-2	.	TRBV18	TRBD2
TGTGCCAGCAGCCAAGTAGCGGGAGCCACAGATACGCAGTATTTT	CASSQVAGATDTQYF	TRBJ2-3	.	TRBV3-1/TRBV3-2	TRBD2
TGTGCCAGCAGCTACGGGACAGGGCAAGAGACCCAGTACTTC	CASSYGTGQETQYF	TRBJ2-5	.	TRBV2	TRBD1
TGTGCCATCAGACCTTCCATCGCGGGAAACACTGAAGCTTTCTTT	CAIRPSIAGNTEAFF	TRBJ1-1	.	TRBV10-3	.
TGCGCCAGCAGCCGAACCCGGACTAGCGGGACCGTATACTCCTACAATGAGCAGTTCTTC	CASSRTRTSGTVYSYNEQFF	TRBJ2-1	few	TRBV4-3	TRBD2
TGCGCCAGCAGCGGACTAGCGGGAGCTGGTGAGCAGTACTTC	CASSGLAGAGEQYF	TRBJ2-7	.	TRBV5-1	TRBD2
TGTGCCAGTAGTACTCACGGACGGGGAATCTTCGGAAACACCATATATTTT	CASSTHGRGIFGNTIYF	TRBJ1-3	.	TRBV19	.
TGTGCCAGCAGTTTAAGTTCTGGGGGGACAGGGGGCAGCTACGAGCAGTACTTC	CASSLSSGGTGGSYEQYF	TRBJ2-7	.	TRBV28	TRBD1
TGCGCCAGCAGCCTCGGACAGGGGGGCAACATTCAGTACTTC	CASSLGQGGNIQYF	TRBJ2-4	once	TRBV5-1	TRBD1
TGCGCCAGCAGCCAAGCAGGCCTGAGCACAGATACGCAGTATTTT	CASSQAGLSTDTQYF	TRBJ2-3	.	TRBV4-1	.
TGTGCCAGCAGTACCGGGACTTGGCTACATGGGCAGTACTTC	CASSTGTWLHGQYF	TRBJ2-7	.	TRBV6-2/TRBV6-3	.
TGCGCCAGCAGCTTGGGGGGACAGGGAAGTGAAAAACTGTTTTTT	CASSLGGQGSEKLFF	TRBJ1-4	.	TRBV5-1	TRBD1
TGTGCCAGCAGTACGGACAGCTCTAACTATGGCTACACCTTC	CASSTDSSNYGYTF	TRBJ1-2	.	TRBV2	.
TGCGCCAGCAGCTTGGGCGGTAGCGGTCTCCAAGAGACCCAGTACTTC	CASSLGGSGLQETQYF	TRBJ2-5	.	TRBV5-1	.
TGTGCCAGCAGCTTGATCGGACTAGCGGGAGGTATTTTCGGGGAGCTGTTTTTT	CASSLIGLAGGIFGELFF	TRBJ2-2	.	TRBV7-8	TRBD2
TGCAGCGCACAAGAGGGTGAAAAACTGTTTTTT	CSAQEGEKLFF	TRBJ1-4	.	TRBV29-1	.
TGTGCCTTTCTAATTTTTAGCGGGAAGGTCTACAATGAGCAGTTCTTC	CAFLIFSGKVYNEQFF	TRBJ2-1	.	TRBV10-3	TRBD2
TGTGCCAGTAGTATAGGAGACAGGGGCTCCTACGAGCAGTACTTC	CASSIGDRGSYEQYF	TRBJ2-7	.	TRBV19	TRBD1
TGCGCCAGCAGCTTGTCTGGCGGCCAAGGGGGAGAGACCCAGTACTTC	CASSLSGGQGGETQYF	TRBJ2-5	.	TRBV5-1	.
TGTGCCAGCAGCTTAGCGGGACAGGGGTTGGAAAAACTGTTTTTT	CASSLAGQGLEKLFF	TRBJ1-4	.	TRBV7-6	TRBD1
TGTGCCAGCAGCTTAAACAGCCCCGTCGGTGAAAAACTGTTTTTT	CASSLNSPVGEKLFF	TRBJ1-4	once	TRBV7-9	.
TGCGCCAGCAGCTTGGCCGCTGCTCCGGGACTGGGGGAGCAGTACTTC	CASSLAAAPGLGEQYF	TRBJ2-7	.	TRBV5-1	.
TGTGCCAGCAGCTTAGCGGACAGGATGGATTACACTGAAGCTTTCTTT	CASSLADRMDYTEAFF	TRBJ1-1	once	TRBV13	TRBD1
TGTGCCAGTGCGGGACAGCTCACAGATACGCAGTATTTT	CASAGQLTDTQYF	TRBJ2-3	.	TRBV19	.
TGTGCCAGCAGCTTAGCAAAGAATAGGAGAGCGGGCTGGACTTTGGATACGCAGTATTTT	CASSLAKNRRAGWTLDTQYF	TRBJ2-3	.	TRBV7-2	.
TGTGCCAGCAGCGTAGACCCAGCGGGCCGAGTGACAGATACGCAGTATTTT	CASSVDPAGRVTDTQYF	TRBJ2-3	.	TRBV9	.
TGTGCCAGCAGCTTGGGCCCATGGGCAGATCAGCCCCAGCATTTT	CASSLGPWADQPQHF	TRBJ1-5	.	TRBV5-6	.
TGCAGCGTCTACAGGGGGAACACTGAAGCTTTCTTT	CSVYRGNTEAFF	TRBJ1-1	.	TRBV29-1	TRBD1
TGTGCCAGCAGCGTTACCGGGACTAGCGGGAGTGTGCAGTACTTC	CASSVTGTSGSVQYF	TRBJ2-7	.	TRBV9	TRBD2
TGTGCCAGTAGCCTGGACAGGGGGTCCTACGAGCAGTACTTC	CASSLDRGSYEQYF	TRBJ2-7	.	TRBV19	TRBD1
TGTGCCAGCAGTTTCTCAGGCCATCCGGGACTAGGTTCATACGAGCAGTACTTC	CASSFSGHPGLGSYEQYF	TRBJ2-7	.	TRBV27	TRBD2
TGTGCCAGCAGCCAATTCGCTGGGGCTTACGAGCAGTACTTC	CASSQFAGAYEQYF	TRBJ2-7	once	TRBV28	.